In this sample, the clone carrying this TCR beta chain turned up many times. The antigen remains unidentified. cDNA molecules, individually, were tagged with unique molecular identifiers. Each CDR3 protein gets one entry after TCRdb re-called the 5' RACE reads with MiXCR. This sample yields 55,000 to 65,000 distinct CDR3 sequences, of which around 13% are seen a single time; 4% to 5% belongs to the top ten. This sample is drawn from a study of early T cells in non-severe SARS-CoV-2 infection. The wider study: Sequencing was performed on bulk RNA from unsorted whole blood, leaving chains unpaired. Study-wide findings and caveats: VDJdb matches were skewed toward anti-spike CD8 T cell responses.

The CDR3 consists of 14 residues. V gave up 1 base and J gave up 0 bases, with 7 bases separating them. Germline V gene data show CDR1 as DFQATT and CDR2 as SNEGSKA (reference sequence). Sequenced sample: whole blood. The TCR sequence derives from an adult who was a healthcare worker with PCR-confirmed SARS-CoV-2 infection or an uninfected control (not recorded which). This sequence joins TRBV20-1 and TRBJ1-3, with D unclear. The CDR3 nucleotides read TGCAGTGCTAGAGTCGAGAGCTCTGGAAACACCATATATTTT. Encoded protein: CSARVESSGNTIYF.